These T cell receptor beta chains were read from a single sample in a study of cytomegalovirus exposure and HLA in healthy donors. Data came from immunoSEQ multiplex PCR; TCRdb stores just in-frame clones and leaves some out. The sample has 150,000 to 200,000 clones, 77% seen once. The sequenced material came from PBMCs. The source of these receptors is a man between 18 and 29 years old in good health and CMV-seronegative. Each CDR3 is given with its conserved first and last residue. A D gene is named only where the DNA matches it firmly. Size is stated for part of the rows, as once, few or many counts, or as a class when the clone is expanded.

j_call	v_call	cdr3_length	clone_size	d_call	cdr3_aa	cdr3_nt
TRBJ2-2	TRBV27	14	once	.	CASRKKSLTGELFF	TGTGCCAGCAGGAAAAAAAGCCTCACCGGGGAGCTGTTTTTT
TRBJ2-2	TRBV29-1	11	.	.	CSVAAPGELFF	TGCAGCGTCGCGGCCCCCGGGGAGCTGTTTTTT
TRBJ2-7	TRBV6-6	15	.	TRBD1	CASSYSKIGTVEQYF	TGTGCCAGCAGTTACTCGAAGATCGGGACAGTCGAGCAGTACTTC
TRBJ2-3	TRBV9	15	.	.	CASSVAGSLGDTQYF	TGTGCCAGCAGCGTAGCGGGGAGCCTCGGAGATACGCAGTATTTT
TRBJ2-2	TRBV11-2	14	.	.	CASSYQQGAGELFF	TGTGCCAGCAGCTATCAACAGGGCGCCGGGGAGCTGTTTTTT
TRBJ2-5	TRBV5-6	17	once	.	CASSSRRGLFLEETQYF	TGTGCCAGCAGCTCTCGGAGGGGGCTGTTTCTTGAAGAGACCCAGTACTTC
TRBJ2-1	TRBV4-2	17	.	.	CASSDPESTRVYNEQFF	TGTGCCAGCAGCGACCCGGAGTCGACGCGGGTCTACAATGAGCAGTTCTTC
TRBJ2-5	TRBV30	15	.	TRBD1	CAWNLRDRDVSAQYF	TGTGCCTGGAACCTCCGGGACAGGGACGTCTCGGCCCAGTACTTC
TRBJ2-1	TRBV6-5	13	.	.	CASSYSAYNEQFF	TGTGCCAGCAGTTACTCCGCCTACAATGAGCAGTTCTTC
TRBJ2-5	TRBV14	16	few	TRBD2	CASSQTSGRPWETQYF	TGTGCCAGCAGCCAAACTAGCGGGAGGCCGTGGGAGACCCAGTACTTC
TRBJ2-7	TRBV19	18	.	TRBD2	CASAQTSGRAGGSYEQYF	TGTGCCAGTGCTCAAACTAGCGGGAGGGCCGGCGGCTCCTACGAGCAGTACTTC
TRBJ2-3	TRBV7-9	14	.	.	CASSSGLNTDTQYF	TGTGCCAGCAGCTCTGGACTTAACACAGATACGCAGTATTTT
TRBJ1-4	TRBV28	14	few	.	CASRNQGDWEKLFF	TGTGCCAGCAGGAATCAGGGTGACTGGGAAAAACTGTTTTTT
TRBJ2-7	TRBV30	13	.	.	CAWSVQGSYEQYF	TGTGCCTGGAGTGTCCAGGGCTCCTACGAGCAGTACTTC
TRBJ2-5	TRBV18	14	.	.	CASSPRGHQETQYF	TGTGCCAGCTCACCACGGGGGCACCAAGAGACCCAGTACTTC
TRBJ2-7	TRBV21-1	13	.	.	CASRYPRYREQYF	TGTGCCAGCAGATACCCTCGGTATCGCGAGCAGTACTTC
TRBJ2-3	TRBV5-8	13	.	.	CASSLGTDPTQYF	TGTGCCAGCAGCTTGGGTACAGACCCTACGCAGTATTTT
TRBJ1-4	TRBV6-1	14	.	.	CASTREPLNEKLFF	TGTGCCAGCACCAGGGAACCCCTTAATGAAAAACTGTTTTTT
TRBJ2-7	TRBV14	13	.	.	CASSQVERYEQYF	TGTGCCAGCAGCCAGGTGGAGCGGTACGAGCAGTACTTC
TRBJ1-1	TRBV11-2	15	.	TRBD1	CASSPTRTGGTEAFF	TGTGCCAGCAGCCCGACCCGGACAGGGGGCACTGAAGCTTTCTTT
TRBJ1-2	TRBV19	15	.	.	CASSPGNRASYGYTF	TGTGCCAGTAGTCCGGGGAACAGGGCCAGCTATGGCTACACCTTC
TRBJ1-4	TRBV28	15	.	.	CASRPLGGADEKLFF	TGTGCCAGCAGGCCCTTGGGGGGGGCGGATGAAAAACTGTTTTTT
TRBJ1-4	TRBV6-5	14	.	.	CASSYGGINEKLFF	TGTGCCAGCAGTTACGGAGGAATTAATGAAAAACTGTTTTTT
TRBJ2-7	TRBV19	15	few	.	CASSIVGKGSGEQYF	TGTGCCAGTAGTATAGTCGGTAAGGGGTCCGGAGAGCAGTACTTC
TRBJ2-7	TRBV28	13	.	.	CASNPGQIYEQYF	TGTGCCAGCAACCCAGGACAGATCTACGAGCAGTACTTC
TRBJ2-7	TRBV6-5	14	.	TRBD1	CASDIGTGWNEQYF	TGTGCCAGCGATATTGGGACAGGGTGGAACGAGCAGTACTTC
TRBJ2-3	TRBV11-2	18	few	TRBD2	CASSLGALAGDNTDTQYF	TGTGCCAGCAGCCTCGGGGCCCTAGCGGGGGATAACACAGATACGCAGTATTTT
TRBJ2-5	TRBV5-1	15	.	.	CASNGGRTLQETQYF	TGCGCCAGCAACGGGGGACGTACGCTCCAAGAGACCCAGTACTTC
TRBJ2-3	TRBV6-6	15	.	TRBD2	CASRPIAGGTDTQYF	TGTGCCAGCAGGCCAATAGCGGGAGGGACAGATACGCAGTATTTT
TRBJ1-2	TRBV2	15	.	TRBD1	CASSSPDRGLNGYTF	TGTGCCAGCAGTTCCCCCGACAGGGGATTGAATGGCTACACCTTC
TRBJ2-7	TRBV4-1	15	.	TRBD1	CASSQIGTGFYEQYF	TGCGCCAGCAGCCAAATCGGGACAGGGTTCTACGAGCAGTACTTC
TRBJ2-7	TRBV18	14	.	.	CASSHEQGAYEQYF	TGTGCCAGCTCACACGAACAGGGTGCCTACGAGCAGTACTTC
TRBJ2-3	TRBV6-5	14	.	TRBD2	CASRRRGAGDTQYF	TGTGCCAGCAGGCGGCGGGGGGCGGGAGATACGCAGTATTTT
TRBJ1-1	TRBV6-5	14	.	.	CASSRGGAGTEAFF	TGTGCCAGCAGTAGGGGGGGGGCAGGCACTGAAGCTTTCTTT